Here is one T cell receptor beta chain with its context. Antigen: not known. Primers: 60 Vbeta forward and 13 Jbeta reverse. TCRdb's table, derived via immunoSEQ multiplex PCR, lists solely in-frame clones and lacks some. The repertoire includes around 150,000 clones, about 71% of them detected once, and 1.4% to 1.5% sits in the top ten. The sample originates from a study of cytomegalovirus exposure and HLA in healthy donors. Turning to the study itself: Early release data held around 82 million unique TCRs from HLA-typed donors. Points from the study as a whole: Analysis was carried out at a later point, and it linked a missense DCLRE1C variant to TCR beta V- and J-gene trimming.

The CDR3 loop spans 12 amino acids. Germline CDR1 LNHDA, CDR2 SQIVND (reference sequence). The ends were cut back, 10 bases at V and 6 bases at J, with 15 bases in the middle. This clonotype originated in a man in his forties or fifties in good health and CMV-seronegative. The sequencing input was PBMCs. This rearrangement joins TRBV19 to TRBJ2-5, with a tentative D call TRBD1 (7 bases). The CDR3 region is CATSTGRQTQYF. CDR3 DNA sequence: TGTGCCACCTCGACAGGGAGGCAGACCCAGTACTTC.